This TCR beta chain was sequenced in a study of T-cell reconstitution after alpha-beta-depleted transplantation in children. Germline CDR1 and CDR2: LGHDT and YNNKEL (reference sequence). The CDR3 covers 18 residues. V shed 0 bases and J shed 4 bases, with 19 bases lying between them. This clonotype showed up many times. Unique molecular identifiers were built into the TCRbeta library. Via MiXCR, TCRdb re-called the PCR reads, giving one row per CDR3 protein. The table lists about 110,000 distinct CDR3 sequences, about 9.4% of them singletons. This rearrangement joins TRBV3-1 to TRBJ1-3, with D maybe TRBD1 (5 bases). The sequencing used PBMCs from the stem cell graft donor, collected from the stem cell graft. The TCR sequence derives from a human donor who donated a stem cell graft to a child with acute lymphoblastic leukemia. This chain's CDR3 is CASSQEDIGGTTGNTIYF. The CDR3, as DNA: TGTGCCAGCAGCCAAGAAGATATCGGGGGGACTACAGGAAACACCATATATTTT. Complete variable domain (other parts from reference TRBV3-1 and TRBJ1-3): DTAVSQTPKYLVTQMGNDKSIKCEQNLGHDTMYWYKQDSKKFLKIMFSYNNKELIINETVPNRFSPKSPDKAHLNLHINSLELGDSAVYFCASSQEDIGGTTGNTIYFGEGSWLTVV.